The 23 T cell receptor beta chains in this list originate from one sample, sequenced in a study of OX40 agonist ivuxolimab in advanced cancers. TCRdb keeps only in-frame clones here, not all; method: immunoSEQ multiplex PCR. The data show just under 85,000 clones, with around 84% seen just once and under 3.5% held by the top ten. The source was CD4+ or CD8+ T cells sorted from blood, collected in a trial of the OX40 agonist ivuxolimab. The source of these receptors is an adult with an advanced solid tumor such as melanoma, head and neck, liver or kidney cancer.

This clone was recorded only once. The V and J genes are TRBV28 and TRBJ2-5; D ambiguous. The CDR3 totals 12 residues. Germline V gene sequence: CDR1 MDHEN, CDR2 SYDVKM. Deletions cut 4 bases from V and 14 bases from J, with 17 bases between. The DNA of the CDR3 is TGTGCCAGCAGTTCCTCACCCCTTTCTAAATACTTC. Protein: CASSSSPLSKYF.

This clone was observed once. J is TRBJ2-2 and V is TRBV7-2, with 8 bases that match TRBD2. Germline CDR1 and CDR2: SGHTA and FQGNSA. This CDR3 is 15 amino acids long. Trimming cost V 2 bases and J 2 bases; bases outside gene matches: 1. The CDR3 nucleotides are TGTGCCAGCAGCTTACGGGGGGGAAACACCGGGGAGCTGTTTTTT. Translated, it gives CASSLRGGNTGELFF.

J is TRBJ2-2 and V is TRBV14; tentatively, D is TRBD2 (6 bases). This CDR3 is 15 amino acids long. V lost 1 base, J lost 3 bases, and 9 bases lay in between. Germline CDR1 and CDR2: SGHDN and FVKESK. The CDR3 reads CASSQVSGYTGELFF. CDR3 DNA sequence: TGTGCCAGCAGCCAAGTCAGCGGGTACACCGGGGAGCTGTTTTTT.

The chain employs TRBV7-3 and TRBJ1-2; 11 nucleotides line up with TRBD1. Germline V CDR1 and CDR2: SGHTA, FQGTGA. The trim removed 5 bases at V and 7 bases at J, leaving 6 bases unmatched. CDR3 length: 14 residues. The CDR3 sequence: CASSRTGGVGGYTF. CDR3 DNA: TGTGCCAGCAGCCGGACAGGGGGCGTCGGTGGCTACACCTTC.

The chain employs TRBV18 and TRBJ2-6; TRBD1 aligns across 10 bases. Germline-derived CDR1 and CDR2 are KGHSH and LQKENI. The CDR3 consists of 18 residues. V shed 5 bases and J 0 bases; nucleotides not matched to a gene: 7. CDR3 in DNA: TGTGCCAGCTCATCCCGGGGACAGGGGCTCTCTGGGGCCAACGTCCTGACTTTC. Amino acids: CASSSRGQGLSGANVLTF.

V and J are TRBV28 and TRBJ1-1, with D tentatively TRBD1 (6 bases). Germline CDR1 reads MDHEN; CDR2 reads SYDVKM. This CDR3 comprises 15 residues. V was pared by 6 bases and J by 6 bases, with 20 bases between. DNA for the CDR3: TGTGCCAGCAGGGGAGGACAGCCAATACATCCTGAAGCTTTCTTT. This translates into CASRGGQPIHPEAFF. Drawing the rest from reference TRBV28 and TRBJ1-1, the complete variable domain is DVKVTQSSRYLVKRTGEKVFLECVQDMDHENMFWYRQDPGLGLRLIYFSYDVKMKEKGDIPEGYSVSREKKERFSLILESASTNQTSMYLCASRGGQPIHPEAFFGQGTRLTVV.

This chain connects TRBV11-2 to TRBJ1-2; D call uncertain. V was shortened by 3 bases and J by 6 bases, with 8 bases between the two germline ends. The CDR3 runs to 12 residues. Germline values: CDR1 SGHAT, CDR2 FQNNGV. The DNA for the CDR3 is TGTGCCAGCAGCTTGGATACCGATGGCTACACCTTC. Its translation: CASSLDTDGYTF.

This clone came up a few times. The rearrangement links TRBV19 to TRBJ1-2; D is unclear. The V gene's germline CDR1 is LNHDA and CDR2 SQIVND (reference sequence). Trimming shortened V by 2 bases and J by 2 bases, and 12 bases separated the two germline ends. CDR3 length equals 15 residues. The DNA of the CDR3 is TGTGCCAGTAGTATAAGATCGGGAGGGAACTATGGCTACACCTTC. Residues: CASSIRSGGNYGYTF.

V usage is TRBV19 and J usage is TRBJ1-3; weak D call: TRBD1 (5 bases). This CDR3 is 18 amino acids long. V was clipped by 2 bases and J by 0 bases, with 17 bases between them. Germline V CDR1 and CDR2: LNHDA, SQIVND (reference sequence). In DNA, the CDR3 is TGTGCCAGTAGTATATGGACCGGGACGGCGAGCTCTGGAAACACCATATATTTT. This translates into CASSIWTGTASSGNTIYF. Together with reference TRBV19 and TRBJ1-3, the CDR3 gives the full variable domain: DGGITQSPKYLFRKEGQNVTLSCEQNLNHDAMYWYRQDPGQGLRLIYYSQIVNDFQKGDIAEGYSVSREKKESFPLTVTSAQKNPTAFYLCASSIWTGTASSGNTIYFGEGSWLTVV.

This clone was detected only a few times. The chain carries TRBV27 and TRBJ2-7; no reliable D call. This CDR3 has 13 residues. V was trimmed by 4 bases and J by 4 bases, leaving 11 bases between them. Germline values: CDR1 MNHEY, CDR2 SMNVEV (reference sequence). Here the CDR3 reads CASSWNGQYEQYF. DNA of the CDR3: TGTGCCAGCAGTTGGAACGGCCAATACGAGCAGTACTTC.

This chain connects TRBV7-6 to TRBJ2-2, with D perhaps TRBD2 (6 bases). Deletions cut 10 bases from V and 5 bases from J, with 17 bases between. Germline CDR1 is SGHVS and CDR2 is FNYEAQ. The CDR3 spans 14 residues. CDR3 region: CATKVGGRTGELFF. The CDR3 bases are TGTGCCACAAAGGTTGGGGGGAGAACCGGGGAGCTGTTTTTT.

The chain uses TRBV9 and TRBJ2-5; 7 bases map to TRBD1. The germline V gene has CDR1 SGDLS and CDR2 YYNGEE. The CDR3 extends over 13 amino acids. Trimming cost V 2 bases and J 4 bases; bases outside gene matches: 2. The CDR3 DNA follows: TGTGCCAGCAGCGTTGACAGGGCAGAGACCCAGTACTTC. Its protein is CASSVDRAETQYF.

J is TRBJ2-1 and V is TRBV6-1; D is perhaps TRBD2 (6 bases). Looked up from germline, CDR1 is MNHNS and CDR2 is SASEGT. V lost 9 bases, J lost 3 bases, and 15 bases lay in between. The CDR3 is 14 amino acids. DNA for the CDR3: TGTGCCAGTGTAAGGGACTGGGACTACAATGAGCAGTTCTTC. Translating gives CASVRDWDYNEQFF.

The rearrangement uses TRBV7-2 and TRBJ2-7; D is perhaps TRBD1 or TRBD2 (5 bases each). Trimming removed 4 bases from V and 6 bases from J, with 7 bases in between. The germline V gene encodes CDR1 SGHTA and CDR2 FQGNSA. The CDR3 consists of 11 residues. The CDR3 region has the DNA TGTGCCAGCAGCTCTGGGGGCGAGCAGTACTTC. Its translation is CASSSGGEQYF.

This rearrangement joins TRBV11-2 to TRBJ1-2, with D tentatively TRBD1 (5 bases). Germline CDR1 SGHAT, CDR2 FQNNGV. V was shortened by 1 base and J by 1 base, with 10 bases between the two germline ends. The CDR3 runs 15 residues. This CDR3 is CASSLVKRGNYGYTF. In nucleotides, the CDR3 is TGTGCCAGCAGCTTAGTCAAAAGGGGTAACTATGGCTACACCTTC. Complete variable domain (other parts from reference TRBV11-2 and TRBJ1-2): EAGVAQSPRYKIIEKRQSVAFWCNPISGHATLYWYQQILGQGPKLLIQFQNNGVVDDSQLPKDRFSAERLKGVDSTLKIQPAKLEDSAVYLCASSLVKRGNYGYTFGSGTRLTVV.

J is TRBJ1-1 and V is TRBV6-5; D uncertain. The germline V and J ends were trimmed by 4 bases and 3 bases, with 12 bases remaining between them. This CDR3 is built from 14 residues. Germline values: CDR1 MNHEY, CDR2 SVGAGI. The CDR3 is CASSSKDAYTEAFF. The CDR3 DNA sequence: TGTGCCAGCAGTTCCAAGGATGCGTACACTGAAGCTTTCTTT.

The chain links TRBV18 to TRBJ2-3; no firm D call. V was cut by 3 bases and J by 1 base, with 17 bases left in between. Per germline, CDR1 KGHSH and CDR2 LQKENI. This CDR3 comprises 17 residues. CDR3 amino acids: CASSPYRWSTGTDTQYF. DNA of the CDR3: TGTGCCAGCTCACCCTACCGTTGGAGTACCGGCACAGATACGCAGTATTTT.

V gene TRBV6-5 combines with J gene TRBJ1-1, with 7 bases identical to TRBD1. J was trimmed by 0 bases and V by 1 base; bases with no gene match: 5. CDR1 is MNHEY and CDR2 is SVGAGI in the germline V gene. The CDR3 covers 16 residues. The CDR3 DNA is TGTGCCAGCAGTTACTACCCGGGACAGCTGAACACTGAAGCTTTCTTT. This sequence encodes CASSYYPGQLNTEAFF.

This rearrangement joins TRBV7-9 to TRBJ2-1; 8 bases match TRBD1. The CDR3 extends over 18 amino acids. The V gene end was trimmed by 5 bases and the J gene end by 4 bases; junction bases not matched to a gene: 16. Germline V gene data show CDR1 as SEHNR and CDR2 as FQNEAQ (reference sequence). The CDR3 loop reads CASSAFSARTGFYNEQFF. CDR3 nucleotide sequence: TGTGCCAGCAGCGCGTTTTCGGCGAGGACAGGGTTTTACAATGAGCAGTTCTTC.

The chain recombines TRBV4-3 with TRBJ2-3; D remains ambiguous. Germline assignment: CDR1 LGHNA and CDR2 YSLEER. V was pared by 0 bases and J by 6 bases, with 7 bases between. This CDR3 has 13 amino acids. The CDR3 spells CASSQDRDDTQYF. CDR3 DNA: TGCGCCAGCAGCCAAGATAGGGATGATACGCAGTATTTT.

This clone showed up just once. The junction shows a germline mismatch at one end, possibly a read error. V gene TRBV7-3 combines with J gene TRBJ2-5, with D unclear. The CDR3 totals 15 residues. The germline CDR1 and CDR2 sequences are SGHTA and FQGTGA. The CDR3 region is CASSITPGSGETQYF. Here the CDR3 DNA reads TGTGCCAGCAGCATAACCCCGGGCAGTGGGGAGACCCAGTACTTC.

The V call is TRBV18, the J call TRBJ2-3; D uncertain. Germline lookup yields CDR1 KGHSH and CDR2 LQKENI. Trimming pared 1 base from V and 0 bases from J, leaving 11 bases between. This CDR3 is built from 16 residues. CDR3 DNA sequence: TGTGCCAGCTCACCACTTACCGACACTAGCACAGATACGCAGTATTTT. This translates into CASSPLTDTSTDTQYF.

The CDR3 loop is CASTWGQNFGGELFF. The CDR3 bases are TGTGCCAGCACCTGGGGACAGAACTTCGGAGGGGAGCTGTTTTTT. The V and J genes are TRBV9 and TRBJ2-2, with 7 positions matching TRBD1. Trimming removed 6 bases from V and 8 bases from J; junction bases left unmatched: 13. The CDR3 loop spans 15 amino acids. From germline, CDR1 is SGDLS and CDR2 YYNGEE. Combining the CDR3 with reference TRBV9 and TRBJ2-2 gives the whole variable domain DSGVTQTPKHLITATGQRVTLRCSPRSGDLSVYWYQQSLDQGLQFLIQYYNGEERAKGNILERFSAQQFPDLHSELNLSSLELGDSALYFCASTWGQNFGGELFFGEGSRLTVL.